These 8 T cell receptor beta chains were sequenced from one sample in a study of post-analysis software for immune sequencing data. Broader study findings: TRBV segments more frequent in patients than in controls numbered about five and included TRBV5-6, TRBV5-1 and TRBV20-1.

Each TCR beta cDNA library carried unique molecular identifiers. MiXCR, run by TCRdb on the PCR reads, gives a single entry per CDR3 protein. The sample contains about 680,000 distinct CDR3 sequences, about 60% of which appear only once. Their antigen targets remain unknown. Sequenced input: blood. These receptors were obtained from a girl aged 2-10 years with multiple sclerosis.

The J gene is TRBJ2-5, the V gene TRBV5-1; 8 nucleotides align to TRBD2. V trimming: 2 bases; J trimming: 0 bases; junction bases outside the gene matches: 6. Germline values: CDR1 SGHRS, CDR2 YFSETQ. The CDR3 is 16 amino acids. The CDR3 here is CASSFAGGLDQETQYF. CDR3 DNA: TGCGCCAGCAGCTTCGCGGGGGGACTAGACCAAGAGACCCAGTACTTC.

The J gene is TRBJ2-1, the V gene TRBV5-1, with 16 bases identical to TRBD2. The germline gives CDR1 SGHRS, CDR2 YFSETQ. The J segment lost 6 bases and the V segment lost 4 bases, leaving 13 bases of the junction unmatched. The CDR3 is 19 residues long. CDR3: CASSPGLAGGPQGPNEQFF. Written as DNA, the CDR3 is TGCGCCAGCAGCCCGGGACTAGCGGGAGGGCCGCAAGGGCCCAATGAGCAGTTCTTC.

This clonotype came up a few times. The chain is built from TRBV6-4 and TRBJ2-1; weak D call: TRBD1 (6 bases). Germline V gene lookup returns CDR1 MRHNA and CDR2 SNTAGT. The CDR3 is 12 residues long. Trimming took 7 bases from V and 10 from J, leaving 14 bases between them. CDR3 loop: CASTAQGLEQFF. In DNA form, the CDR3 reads TGTGCCAGCACCGCCCAGGGGCTAGAGCAGTTCTTC.

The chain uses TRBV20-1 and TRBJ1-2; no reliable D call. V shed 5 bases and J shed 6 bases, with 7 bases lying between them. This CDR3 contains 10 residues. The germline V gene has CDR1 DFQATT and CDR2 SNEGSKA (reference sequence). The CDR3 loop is CSAWWDGYTF. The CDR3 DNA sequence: TGCAGTGCTTGGTGGGATGGCTACACCTTC.

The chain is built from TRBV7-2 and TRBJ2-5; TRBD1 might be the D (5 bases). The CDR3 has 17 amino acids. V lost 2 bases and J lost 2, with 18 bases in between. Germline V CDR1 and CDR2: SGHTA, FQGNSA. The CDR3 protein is CASSLSSATDHQETQYF. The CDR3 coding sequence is TGTGCCAGCAGCTTATCATCCGCGACAGACCATCAAGAGACCCAGTACTTC.

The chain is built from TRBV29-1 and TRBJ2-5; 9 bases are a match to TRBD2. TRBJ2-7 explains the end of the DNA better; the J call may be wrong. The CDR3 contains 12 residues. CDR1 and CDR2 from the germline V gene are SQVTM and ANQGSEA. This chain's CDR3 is CSVASGKSEQYF. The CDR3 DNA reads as TGCAGCGTTGCTAGCGGGAAATCCGAGCAGTACTTC.

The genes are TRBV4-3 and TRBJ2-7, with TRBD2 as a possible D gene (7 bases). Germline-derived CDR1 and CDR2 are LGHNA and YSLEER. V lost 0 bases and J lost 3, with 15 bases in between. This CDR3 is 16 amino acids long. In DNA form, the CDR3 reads TGCGCCAGCAGCCAAGAAGGGGGGGGGTTTAGCTACGAGCAGTACTTC. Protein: CASSQEGGGFSYEQYF.

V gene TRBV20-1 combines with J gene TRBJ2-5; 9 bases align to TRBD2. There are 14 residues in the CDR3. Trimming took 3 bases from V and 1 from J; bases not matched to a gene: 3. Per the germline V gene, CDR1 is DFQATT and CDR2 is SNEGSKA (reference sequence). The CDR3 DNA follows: TGCAGTGCTAGGCGACTAGCGGTCCAAGAGACCCAGTACTTC. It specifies CSARRLAVQETQYF.